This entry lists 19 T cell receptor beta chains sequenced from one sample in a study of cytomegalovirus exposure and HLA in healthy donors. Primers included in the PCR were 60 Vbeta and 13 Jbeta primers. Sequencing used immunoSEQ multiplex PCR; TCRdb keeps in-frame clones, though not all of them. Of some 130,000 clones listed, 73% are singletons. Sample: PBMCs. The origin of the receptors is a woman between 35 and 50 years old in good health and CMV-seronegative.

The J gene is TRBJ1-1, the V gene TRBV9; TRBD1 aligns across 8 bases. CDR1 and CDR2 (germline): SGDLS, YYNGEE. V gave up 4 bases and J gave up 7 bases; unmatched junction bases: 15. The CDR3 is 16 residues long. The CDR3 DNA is TGTGCCAGCAGCCCCGGTGGTGGACAGGGCCGCTGTGAAGCTTTCTTT. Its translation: CASSPGGGQGRCEAFF. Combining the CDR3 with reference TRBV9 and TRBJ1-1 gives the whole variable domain DSGVTQTPKHLITATGQRVTLRCSPRSGDLSVYWYQQSLDQGLQFLIQYYNGEERAKGNILERFSAQQFPDLHSELNLSSLELGDSALYFCASSPGGGQGRCEAFFGQGTRLTVV.

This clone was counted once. The CDR3: CASRTGGGSPLHF. The CDR3 DNA reads TGTGCCAGCAGGACAGGGGGCGGCTCACCCCTCCACTTT. V is TRBV2 and J is TRBJ1-6, with 10 bases fitting TRBD1. This CDR3 is built from 13 residues. J gave up 10 bases and V 6 bases, and 3 bases lay outside the gene matches. CDR1 SNHLY and CDR2 FYNNEI come from the germline V gene.

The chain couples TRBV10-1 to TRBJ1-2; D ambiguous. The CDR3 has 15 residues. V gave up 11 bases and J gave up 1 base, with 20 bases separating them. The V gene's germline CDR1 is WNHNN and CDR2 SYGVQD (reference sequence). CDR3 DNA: TGCGCCGGAGATGGCAACAGCGGACGTAACTATGGCTACACCTTC. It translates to CAGDGNSGRNYGYTF.

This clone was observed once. The CDR3 DNA reads TGTGCCAGCAGCTTAGTCGCCGGGGTTGAAGCTTTCTTT. Translated, it gives CASSLVAGVEAFF. The V and J genes are TRBV7-9 and TRBJ1-1, with no clear D. The V end was cut by 1 base, the J end by 7 bases, with 10 bases between. CDR3 length: 13 amino acids. Looked up from germline, CDR1 is SEHNR and CDR2 is FQNEAQ (reference sequence).

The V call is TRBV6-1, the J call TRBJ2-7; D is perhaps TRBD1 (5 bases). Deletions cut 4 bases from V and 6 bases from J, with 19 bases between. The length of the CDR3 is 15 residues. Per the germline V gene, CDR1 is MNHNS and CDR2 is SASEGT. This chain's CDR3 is CASSVGGRASREQYV. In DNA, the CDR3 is TGTGCCAGCAGTGTAGGTGGCAGGGCTTCTCGCGAGCAGTACGTC.

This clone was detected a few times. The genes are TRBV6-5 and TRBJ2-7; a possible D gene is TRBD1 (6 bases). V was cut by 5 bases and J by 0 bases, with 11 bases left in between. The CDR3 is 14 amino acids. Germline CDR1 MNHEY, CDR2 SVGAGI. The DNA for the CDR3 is TGTGCCAGCAGTACCGGGACAAGCTCCTACGAGCAGTACTTC. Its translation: CASSTGTSSYEQYF.

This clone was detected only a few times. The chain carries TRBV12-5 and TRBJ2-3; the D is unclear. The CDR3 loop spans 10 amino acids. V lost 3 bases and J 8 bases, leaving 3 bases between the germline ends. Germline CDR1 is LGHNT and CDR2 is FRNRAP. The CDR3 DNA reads TGTGCTAGTGGTTTTAGTACGCAGTATTTT. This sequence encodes CASGFSTQYF.

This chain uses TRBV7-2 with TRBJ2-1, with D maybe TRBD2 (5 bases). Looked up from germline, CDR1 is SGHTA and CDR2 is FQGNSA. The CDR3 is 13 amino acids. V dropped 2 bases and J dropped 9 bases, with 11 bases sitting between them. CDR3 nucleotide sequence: TGTGCCAGCAGCTTATCCCCGGGGATTGAGCAGTTCTTC. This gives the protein CASSLSPGIEQFF.

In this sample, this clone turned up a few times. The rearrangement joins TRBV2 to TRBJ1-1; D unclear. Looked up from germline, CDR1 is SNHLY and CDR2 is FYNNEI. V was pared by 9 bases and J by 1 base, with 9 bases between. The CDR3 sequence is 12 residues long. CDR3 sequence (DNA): TGTGCCAGAGAACACCCGAACACTGAAGCTTTCTTT. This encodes CAREHPNTEAFF.

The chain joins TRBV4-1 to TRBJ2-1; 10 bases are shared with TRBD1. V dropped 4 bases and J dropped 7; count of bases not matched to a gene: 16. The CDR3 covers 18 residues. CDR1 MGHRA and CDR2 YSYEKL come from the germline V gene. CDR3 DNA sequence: TGCGCCAGCAGCCCATTTGATTCAGTGACAGGGGGCAAGAATGAGCAGTTCTTC. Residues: CASSPFDSVTGGKNEQFF.

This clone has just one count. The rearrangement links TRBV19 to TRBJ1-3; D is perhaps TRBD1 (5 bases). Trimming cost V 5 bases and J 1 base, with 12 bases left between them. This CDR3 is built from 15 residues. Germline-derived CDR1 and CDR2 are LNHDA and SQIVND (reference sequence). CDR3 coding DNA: TGTGCCAGTAGTGCCCGACAGTTTTCTGGAAACACCATATATTTT. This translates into CASSARQFSGNTIYF.

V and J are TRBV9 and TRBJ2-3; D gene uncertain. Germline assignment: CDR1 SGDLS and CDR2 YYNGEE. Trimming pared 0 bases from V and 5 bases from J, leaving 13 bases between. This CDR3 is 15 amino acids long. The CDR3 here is CASSVAIQVGDTQYF. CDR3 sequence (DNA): TGTGCCAGCAGCGTAGCCATTCAGGTCGGAGATACGCAGTATTTT.

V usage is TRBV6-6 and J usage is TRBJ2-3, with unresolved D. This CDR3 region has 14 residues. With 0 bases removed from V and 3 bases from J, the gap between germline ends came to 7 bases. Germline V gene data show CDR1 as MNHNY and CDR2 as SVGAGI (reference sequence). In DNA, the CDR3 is TGTGCCAGCAGTTACTCGAAAGCGACAGATACGCAGTATTTT. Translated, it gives CASSYSKATDTQYF.

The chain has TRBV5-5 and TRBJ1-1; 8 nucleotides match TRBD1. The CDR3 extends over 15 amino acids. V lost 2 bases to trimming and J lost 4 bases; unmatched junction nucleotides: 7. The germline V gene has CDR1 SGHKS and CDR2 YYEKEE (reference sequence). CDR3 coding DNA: TGTGCCAGCAGCTTTCAGGGGGCGAAGGGCACTGAAGCTTTCTTT. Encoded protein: CASSFQGAKGTEAFF.

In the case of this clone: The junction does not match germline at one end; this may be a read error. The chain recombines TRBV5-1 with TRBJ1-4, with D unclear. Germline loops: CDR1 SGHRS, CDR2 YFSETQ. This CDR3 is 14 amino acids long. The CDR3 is CASTLTGSGEKLFF. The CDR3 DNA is TGCGCCAGCACCTTGACGGGGTCCGGCGAAAAACTGTTTTTT.

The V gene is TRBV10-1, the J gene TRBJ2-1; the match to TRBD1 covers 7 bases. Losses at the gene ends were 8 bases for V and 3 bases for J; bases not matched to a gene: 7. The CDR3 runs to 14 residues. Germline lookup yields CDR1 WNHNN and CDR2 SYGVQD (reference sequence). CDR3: CASSTGASYNEQFF. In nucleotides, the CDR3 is TGCGCCAGCTCCACAGGGGCCAGCTACAATGAGCAGTTCTTC.

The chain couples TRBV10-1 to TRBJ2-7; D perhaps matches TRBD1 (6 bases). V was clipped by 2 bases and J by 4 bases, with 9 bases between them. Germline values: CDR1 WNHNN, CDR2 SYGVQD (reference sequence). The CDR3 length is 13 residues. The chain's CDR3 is CASSEGGGYEQYF. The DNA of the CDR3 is TGCGCCAGCAGTGAGGGGGGCGGTTACGAGCAGTACTTC.

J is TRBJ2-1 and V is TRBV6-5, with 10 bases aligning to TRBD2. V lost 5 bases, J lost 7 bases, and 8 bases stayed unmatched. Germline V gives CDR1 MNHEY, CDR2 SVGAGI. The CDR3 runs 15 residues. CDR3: CASSLAGDGWNEQFF. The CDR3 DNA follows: TGTGCCAGCAGTCTAGCGGGGGACGGGTGGAATGAGCAGTTCTTC.

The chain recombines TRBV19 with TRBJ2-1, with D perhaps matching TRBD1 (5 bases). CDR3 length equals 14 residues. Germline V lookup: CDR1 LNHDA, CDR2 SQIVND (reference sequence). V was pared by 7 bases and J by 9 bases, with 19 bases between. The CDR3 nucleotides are TGTGCCAGTAATGGCAGGGCCTACGTAGGTGAGCAGTTCTTC. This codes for CASNGRAYVGEQFF.